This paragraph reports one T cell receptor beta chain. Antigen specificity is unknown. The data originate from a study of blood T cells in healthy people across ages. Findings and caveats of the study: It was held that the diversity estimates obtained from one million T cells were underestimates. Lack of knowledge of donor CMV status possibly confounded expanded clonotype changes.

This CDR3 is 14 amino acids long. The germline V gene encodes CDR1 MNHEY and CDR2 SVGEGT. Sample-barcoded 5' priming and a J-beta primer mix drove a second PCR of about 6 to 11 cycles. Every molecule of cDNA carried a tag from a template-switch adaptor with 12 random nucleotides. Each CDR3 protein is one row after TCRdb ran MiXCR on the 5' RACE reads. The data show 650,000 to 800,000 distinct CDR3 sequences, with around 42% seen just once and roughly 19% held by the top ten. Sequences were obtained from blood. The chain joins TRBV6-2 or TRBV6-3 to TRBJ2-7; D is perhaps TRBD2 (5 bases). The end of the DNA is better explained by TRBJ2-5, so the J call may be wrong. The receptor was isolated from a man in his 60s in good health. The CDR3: CASRLGSGVETQYF. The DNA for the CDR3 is TGTGCCAGCAGACTGGGGTCCGGGGTAGAGACCCAGTACTTC.